This T cell receptor beta chain was obtained from a study of blood T cells in healthy people across ages. CDR1 is SGHRS and CDR2 is YFSETQ in the germline V gene. With V trimmed by 4 bases and J by 10 bases, 22 bases remained unmatched. There are 19 residues in the CDR3. A second PCR of roughly 6 to 12 cycles used a sample-barcoded 5' primer and a J-beta primer mix. A template-switch adaptor that had 12 random nucleotides put a tag on each cDNA molecule. One entry per CDR3 protein, called by TCRdb with MiXCR from the 5' RACE reads. The sample includes 1.5 million or so distinct CDR3 sequences, roughly 45% seen only once; the top ten take 7.9%. The study drew donors from healthy Caucasian individuals in Russia aged 6 to 90. The study, taken as a whole, reports: From one million sequenced T cells, diversity estimates were lower bounds. Strong correlation linked observed beta diversity and percent naive T cells.

As concerns this clonotype: No antigen is known for it.

The J gene is TRBJ2-1, the V gene TRBV5-1, with 11 bases fitting TRBD1. The clonotype was recovered from a woman under 30 in good health. The sample taken for sequencing was blood. The CDR3: CASSPLDRGPNNLNYEQFF. CDR3 coding DNA: TGCGCCAGCAGCCCGCTGGACAGGGGGCCTAACAACCTAAATTACGAGCAGTTCTTC.